These 11 T cell receptor beta chains came from one sample sequenced in a study of cytomegalovirus exposure and HLA in healthy donors. The PCR was carried out with 60 Vbeta primers and 13 Jbeta primers. Repertoires were generated with immunoSEQ multiplex PCR, while TCRdb's copy carries only in-frame clones and drops some. In the table there are 150,000 to 200,000 clones, about 69% of which are singletons. Specimen: PBMCs. The receptors were gathered from a human donor in good health.

The gene calls are TRBV15 and TRBJ2-1; 12 bases match TRBD1. CDR1 and CDR2 from the germline V gene are LNHNV and YYDKDF (reference sequence). There are 16 residues in the CDR3. With 0 bases clipped from V and 7 bases from J, the junction kept 4 bases outside the gene matches. CDR3 DNA sequence: TGTGCCACCAGCAGAGAATCGGGACAGGGGGCAAATGAGCAGTTCTTC. It yields the protein CATSRESGQGANEQFF.

This rearrangement joins TRBV30 to TRBJ1-5, with 11 bases fitting TRBD1. CDR3 length: 15 amino acids. Germline V CDR1 and CDR2: GTSNPN, SVGIG (reference sequence). The junction had 4 bases not matched to a gene; V was cut back by 2 bases and J by 4 bases. In DNA, the CDR3 is TGTGCCTGGAGTAGCGGACAGGGGGCGAATCAGCCCCAGCATTTT. It codes for CAWSSGQGANQPQHF.

This clone was counted only a few times. V is TRBV10-2 and J is TRBJ2-7; 8 nucleotides line up with TRBD1. The V gene's germline CDR1 is WSHSY and CDR2 SAAADI. V lost 3 bases, J lost 2 bases, and 9 bases stayed unmatched. This CDR3 is 16 amino acids long. The CDR3 DNA reads TGCGCCAGCAGTGACCCACGACAGGGGTCCACCTACGAGCAGTACTTC. Amino acids: CASSDPRQGSTYEQYF.

The chain links TRBV28 to TRBJ1-2; possible D gene TRBD1, 6 bases. The CDR3 contains 15 residues. V was pared by 7 bases and J by 1 base, with 16 bases between. Germline CDR1 is MDHEN and CDR2 is SYDVKM. CDR3 amino acids: CASKKGEGDNYGYTF. The CDR3 DNA follows: TGTGCCAGCAAAAAGGGAGAGGGGGATAACTATGGCTACACCTTC.

The CDR3 protein is CASNGDSGNTIYF. The CDR3 DNA reads as TGTGCCAGCAACGGGGACTCTGGAAACACCATATATTTT. The chain has TRBV2 and TRBJ1-3; D gene unclear. The germline V gene has CDR1 SNHLY and CDR2 FYNNEI. The V and J ends lost 7 bases and 0 bases respectively, with 7 bases between them. There are 13 residues in the CDR3.

The chain has TRBV5-5 and TRBJ2-5; the match to TRBD1 covers 10 bases. The V gene end was trimmed by 3 bases and the J gene end by 2 bases; junction bases not matched to a gene: 4. CDR3 length: 15 amino acids. Germline CDR1 reads SGHKS; CDR2 reads YYEKEE (reference sequence). The CDR3 region is CASSWTGGGQETQYF. The CDR3 DNA reads as TGTGCCAGCAGCTGGACAGGGGGAGGACAAGAGACCCAGTACTTC.

This chain links TRBV27 with TRBJ1-4; no clear D. This CDR3 spans 15 amino acids. Trimming stripped 6 bases from V and 8 bases from J, with 19 bases between. Germline V lookup: CDR1 MNHEY, CDR2 SMNVEV (reference sequence). The CDR3 loop reads CASSPGGRLGEKLFF. The CDR3 nucleotides read TGTGCCAGCAGCCCCGGAGGGAGGCTAGGGGAAAAACTGTTTTTT.

This sequence joins TRBV27 and TRBJ1-2; no clear D. Between the trimmed V and J ends, which lost 4 bases and 3 bases, there was a span of 9 bases. This CDR3 is 13 amino acids long. Germline CDR1 and CDR2: MNHEY and SMNVEV (reference sequence). Here the CDR3 reads CASSSGFDYGYTF. In nucleotides, the CDR3 is TGTGCCAGCAGTTCCGGGTTTGACTATGGCTACACCTTC.

The rearrangement joins TRBV7-9 to TRBJ2-5; tentative D call: TRBD1 (6 bases). Trimming pared 5 bases from V and 0 bases from J, leaving 10 bases between. Germline CDR1 is SEHNR and CDR2 is FQNEAQ (reference sequence). The CDR3 has 14 amino acids. In nucleotides, the CDR3 is TGTGCCAGCAGCCTCACAGGGTACCAAGAGACCCAGTACTTC. This translates into CASSLTGYQETQYF. The complete variable domain, with remaining parts taken from reference TRBV7-9 and TRBJ2-5, reads DTGVSQNPRHKITKRGQNVTFRCDPISEHNRLYWYRQTLGQGPEFLTYFQNEAQLEKSRLLSDRFSAERPKGSFSTLEIQRTEQGDSAMYLCASSLTGYQETQYFGPGTRLLVL.

This clone was seen a few times. The chain recombines TRBV27 with TRBJ1-1; no firm D call. The CDR3 length is 12 residues. Trimming cost V 5 bases and J 8 bases, with 12 bases left between them. CDR1 MNHEY and CDR2 SMNVEV come from the germline V gene (reference sequence). CDR3 in DNA: TGTGCCAGCAGTCCCCCGTCACGGGAAGCTTTCTTT. Translation gives CASSPPSREAFF.

This chain links TRBV5-6 with TRBJ1-6, with 9 nucleotides matching TRBD1. The CDR3 sequence is 15 residues long. CDR1 is SGHDT and CDR2 is YYEEEE in the germline V gene. V lost 0 bases, J lost 7 bases, and 2 bases stayed unmatched. The CDR3 protein is CASSLGTGVNSPLHF. CDR3 coding DNA: TGTGCCAGCAGCTTGGGGACAGGGGTCAATTCACCCCTCCACTTT.